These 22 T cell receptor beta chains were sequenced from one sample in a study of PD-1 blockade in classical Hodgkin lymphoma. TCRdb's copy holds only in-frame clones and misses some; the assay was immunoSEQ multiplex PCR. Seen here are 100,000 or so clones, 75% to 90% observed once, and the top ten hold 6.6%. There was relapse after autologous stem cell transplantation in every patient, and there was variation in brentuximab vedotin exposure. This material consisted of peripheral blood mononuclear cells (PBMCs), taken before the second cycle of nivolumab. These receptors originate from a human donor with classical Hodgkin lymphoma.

CDR3 loop: CAISDGLPLNTEAFF. The CDR3 DNA follows: TGTGCCATCAGTGATGGACTACCTTTGAACACTGAAGCTTTCTTT. The rearrangement uses TRBV10-3 and TRBJ1-1; D is unclear. Trimming left V 3 bases short and J 0 bases short, with 11 bases between. The length of the CDR3 is 15 residues. Germline values: CDR1 ENHRY, CDR2 SYGVKD.

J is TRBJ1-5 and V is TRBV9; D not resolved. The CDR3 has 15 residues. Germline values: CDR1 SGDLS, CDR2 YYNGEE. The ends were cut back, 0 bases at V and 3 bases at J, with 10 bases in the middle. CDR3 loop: CASSVGFGLNQPQHF. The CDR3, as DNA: TGTGCCAGCAGCGTAGGTTTTGGGCTCAATCAGCCCCAGCATTTT.

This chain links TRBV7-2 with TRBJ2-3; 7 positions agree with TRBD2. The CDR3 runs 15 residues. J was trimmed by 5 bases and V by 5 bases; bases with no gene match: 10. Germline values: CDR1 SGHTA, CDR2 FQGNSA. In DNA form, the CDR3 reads TGTGCCAGCAGCCCCGTGACTAGCCCGGTAGATACGCAGTATTTT. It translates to CASSPVTSPVDTQYF.

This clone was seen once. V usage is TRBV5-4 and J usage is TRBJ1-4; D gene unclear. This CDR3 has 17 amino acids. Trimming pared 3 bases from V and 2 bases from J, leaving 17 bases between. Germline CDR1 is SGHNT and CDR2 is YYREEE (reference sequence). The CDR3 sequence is CASSSTRTANTNEKLFF. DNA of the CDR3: TGTGCCAGCAGCTCGACTAGGACGGCGAACACTAATGAAAAACTGTTTTTT.

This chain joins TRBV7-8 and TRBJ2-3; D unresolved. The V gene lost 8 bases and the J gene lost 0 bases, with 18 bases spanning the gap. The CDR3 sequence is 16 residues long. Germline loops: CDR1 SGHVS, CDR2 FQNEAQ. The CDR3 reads CASARLELTSTDTQYF. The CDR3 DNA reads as TGTGCCAGCGCACGCCTGGAGTTGACTAGCACAGATACGCAGTATTTT.

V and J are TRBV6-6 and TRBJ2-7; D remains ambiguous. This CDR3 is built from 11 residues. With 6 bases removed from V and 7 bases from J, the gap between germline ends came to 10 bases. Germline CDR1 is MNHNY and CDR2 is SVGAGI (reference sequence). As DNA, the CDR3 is TGTGCCAGCAGCACATTGAAAGAGCAGTACTTC. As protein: CASSTLKEQYF.

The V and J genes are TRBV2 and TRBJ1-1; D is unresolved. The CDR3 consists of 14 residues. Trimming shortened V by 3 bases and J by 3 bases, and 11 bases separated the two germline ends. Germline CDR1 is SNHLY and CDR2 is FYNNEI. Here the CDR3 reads CASSDITWDTEAFF. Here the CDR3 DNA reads TGTGCCAGCAGTGACATAACATGGGACACTGAAGCTTTCTTT.

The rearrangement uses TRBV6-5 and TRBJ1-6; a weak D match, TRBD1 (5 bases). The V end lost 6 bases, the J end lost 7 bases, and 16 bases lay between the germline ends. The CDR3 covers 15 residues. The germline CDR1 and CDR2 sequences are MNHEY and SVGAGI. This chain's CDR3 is CASSLRSEGNSPLHF. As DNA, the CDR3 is TGTGCCAGCAGCCTAAGATCGGAGGGGAATTCACCCCTCCACTTT.

The CDR3 sequence is CASRSSYNEQFF. The CDR3 DNA follows: TGTGCCAGCAGGAGCTCCTACAATGAGCAGTTCTTC. The chain has TRBV28 and TRBJ2-1; D is uncertain. The CDR3 has 12 amino acids. V was pared by 6 bases and J by 0 bases, with 3 bases between. The V gene's germline CDR1 is MDHEN and CDR2 SYDVKM. Complete variable domain (other parts from reference TRBV28 and TRBJ2-1): DVKVTQSSRYLVKRTGEKVFLECVQDMDHENMFWYRQDPGLGLRLIYFSYDVKMKEKGDIPEGYSVSREKKERFSLILESASTNQTSMYLCASRSSYNEQFFGPGTRLTVL.

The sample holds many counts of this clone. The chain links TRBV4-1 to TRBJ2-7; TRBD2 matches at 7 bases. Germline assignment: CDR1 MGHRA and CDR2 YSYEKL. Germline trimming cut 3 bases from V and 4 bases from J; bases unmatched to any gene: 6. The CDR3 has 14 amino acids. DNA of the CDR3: TGCGCCAGCAGCCAGGGGGACGGGAGGTACGAGCAGTACTTC. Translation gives CASSQGDGRYEQYF.

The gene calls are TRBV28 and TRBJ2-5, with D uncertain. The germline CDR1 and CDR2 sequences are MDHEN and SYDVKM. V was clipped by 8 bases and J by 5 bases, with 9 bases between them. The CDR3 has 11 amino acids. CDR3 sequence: CASAIRETQYF. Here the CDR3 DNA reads TGTGCCAGCGCGATACGGGAGACCCAGTACTTC.

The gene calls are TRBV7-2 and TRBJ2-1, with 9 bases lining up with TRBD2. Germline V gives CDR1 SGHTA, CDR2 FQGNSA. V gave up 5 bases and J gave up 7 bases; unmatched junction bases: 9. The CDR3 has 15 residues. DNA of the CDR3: TGTGCCAGCAGCCCGGGGCTAGCGGGACGGAATGAGCAGTTCTTC. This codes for CASSPGLAGRNEQFF.

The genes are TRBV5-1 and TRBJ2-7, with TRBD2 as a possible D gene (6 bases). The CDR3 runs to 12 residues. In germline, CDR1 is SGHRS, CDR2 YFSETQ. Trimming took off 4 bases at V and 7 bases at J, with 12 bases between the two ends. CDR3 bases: TGCGCCAGCAGCCCTGGGGAGGTAGAGCAGTACTTC. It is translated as CASSPGEVEQYF.

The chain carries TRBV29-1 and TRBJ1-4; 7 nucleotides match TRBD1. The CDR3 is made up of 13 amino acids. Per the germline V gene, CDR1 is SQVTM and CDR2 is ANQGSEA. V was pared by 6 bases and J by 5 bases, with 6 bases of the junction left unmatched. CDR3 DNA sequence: TGCAGCGTCGGGACAGCTAACAATGAAAAACTGTTTTTT. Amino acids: CSVGTANNEKLFF.

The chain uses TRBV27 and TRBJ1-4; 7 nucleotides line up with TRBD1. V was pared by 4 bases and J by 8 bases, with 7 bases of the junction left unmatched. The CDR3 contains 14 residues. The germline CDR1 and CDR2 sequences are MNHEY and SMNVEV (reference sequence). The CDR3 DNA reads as TGTGCCAGCAGTTGGGCAGGGGGAGGCGAAAAACTGTTTTTT. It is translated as CASSWAGGGEKLFF.

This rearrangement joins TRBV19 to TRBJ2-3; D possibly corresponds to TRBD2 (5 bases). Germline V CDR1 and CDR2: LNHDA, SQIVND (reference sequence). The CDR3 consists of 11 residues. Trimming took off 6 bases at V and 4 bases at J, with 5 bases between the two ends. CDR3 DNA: TGTGCCAGTAGAGCGGCAGATACGCAGTATTTT. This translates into CASRAADTQYF.

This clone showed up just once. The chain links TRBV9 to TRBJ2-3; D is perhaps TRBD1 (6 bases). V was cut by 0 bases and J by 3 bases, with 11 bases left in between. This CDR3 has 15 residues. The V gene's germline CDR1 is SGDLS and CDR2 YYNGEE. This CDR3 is CASSVAWGLTDTQYF. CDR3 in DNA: TGTGCCAGCAGCGTAGCGTGGGGGCTGACAGATACGCAGTATTTT.

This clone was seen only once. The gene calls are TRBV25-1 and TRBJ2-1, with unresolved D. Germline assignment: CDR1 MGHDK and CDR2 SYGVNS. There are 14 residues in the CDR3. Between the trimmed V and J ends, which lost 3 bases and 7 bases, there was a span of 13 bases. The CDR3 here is CASSDPPETNEQFF. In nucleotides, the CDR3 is TGTGCCAGCAGTGACCCCCCGGAGACAAATGAGCAGTTCTTC.

The CDR3, as DNA: TGTGCCATCAGGGACGGGACTAGCGGCTACGAGCAGTACTTC. It is translated as CAIRDGTSGYEQYF. The chain combines TRBV10-3 with TRBJ2-7, with 11 bases aligning to TRBD2. With V trimmed by 6 bases and J by 3 bases, 4 bases remained unmatched. Germline CDR1 ENHRY, CDR2 SYGVKD. The CDR3 covers 14 residues.

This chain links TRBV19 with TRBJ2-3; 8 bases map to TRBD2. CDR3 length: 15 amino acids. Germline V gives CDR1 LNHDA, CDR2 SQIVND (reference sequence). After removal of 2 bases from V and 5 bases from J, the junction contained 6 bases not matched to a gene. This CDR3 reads CASSIIPAGVDTQYF. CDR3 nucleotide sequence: TGTGCCAGTAGTATAATTCCAGCGGGGGTAGATACGCAGTATTTT.

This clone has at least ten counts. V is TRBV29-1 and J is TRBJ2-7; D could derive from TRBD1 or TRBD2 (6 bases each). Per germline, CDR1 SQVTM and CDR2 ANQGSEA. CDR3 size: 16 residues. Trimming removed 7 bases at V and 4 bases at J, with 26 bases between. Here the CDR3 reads CSAKGGIGTPGYEQYF. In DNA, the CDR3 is TGCAGCGCGAAAGGGGGGATAGGGACCCCTGGGTACGAGCAGTACTTC.

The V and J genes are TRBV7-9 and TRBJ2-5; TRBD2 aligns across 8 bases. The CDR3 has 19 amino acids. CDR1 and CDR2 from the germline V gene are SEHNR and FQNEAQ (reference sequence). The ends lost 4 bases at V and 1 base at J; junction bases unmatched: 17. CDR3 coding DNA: TGTGCCAGCAGCTACCACTTTGGGTTAGCGGGGAGACCCCAAGAGACCCAGTACTTC. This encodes CASSYHFGLAGRPQETQYF.